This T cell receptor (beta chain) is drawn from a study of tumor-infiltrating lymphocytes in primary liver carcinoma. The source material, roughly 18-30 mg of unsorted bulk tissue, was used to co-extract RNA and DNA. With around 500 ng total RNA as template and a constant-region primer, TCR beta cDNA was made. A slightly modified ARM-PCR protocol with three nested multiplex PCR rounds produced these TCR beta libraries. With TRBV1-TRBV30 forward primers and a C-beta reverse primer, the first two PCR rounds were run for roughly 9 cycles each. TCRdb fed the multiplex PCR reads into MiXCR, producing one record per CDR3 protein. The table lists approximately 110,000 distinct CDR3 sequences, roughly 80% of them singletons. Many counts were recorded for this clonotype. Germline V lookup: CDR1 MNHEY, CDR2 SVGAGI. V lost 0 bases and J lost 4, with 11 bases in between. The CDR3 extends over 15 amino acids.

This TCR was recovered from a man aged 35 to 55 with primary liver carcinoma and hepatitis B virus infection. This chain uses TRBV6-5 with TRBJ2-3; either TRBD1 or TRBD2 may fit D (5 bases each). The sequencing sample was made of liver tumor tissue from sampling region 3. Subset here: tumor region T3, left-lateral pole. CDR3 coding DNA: TGTGCCAGCAGTTACTCGAGGGGTATAGCAGATACGCAGTATTTT. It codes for CASSYSRGIADTQYF.